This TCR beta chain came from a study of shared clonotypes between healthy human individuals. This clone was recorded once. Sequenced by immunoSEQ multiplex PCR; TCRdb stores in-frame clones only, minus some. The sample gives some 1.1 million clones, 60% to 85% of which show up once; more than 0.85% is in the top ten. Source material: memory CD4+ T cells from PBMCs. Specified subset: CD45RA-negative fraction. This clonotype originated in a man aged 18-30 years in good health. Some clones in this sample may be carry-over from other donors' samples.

CDR3 DNA: TGTGCCAGCAGCCCCCAGAACAGGGCCCCCTATGGCTACACCTTC. Encoded protein: CASSPQNRAPYGYTF. V is TRBV9 and J is TRBJ1-2, with D possibly matching TRBD1 (6 bases). V lost 4 bases and J lost 4, with 17 bases in between. The CDR3 sequence is 15 residues long. Germline CDR1 reads SGDLS; CDR2 reads YYNGEE.